The 30 T cell receptor beta chains given below trace back to one sample, sequenced in a study of blood T cell repertoires in COVID-19. Sequencing was performed with immunoSEQ multiplex PCR; in TCRdb, only in-frame clones are kept and a portion is missing. The sample records approximately 210,000 clones, roughly nine tenths being singletons. Sequencing was performed on peripheral blood. These receptors came from a woman in her seventies with acute or convalescent COVID-19.

There are a few counts of this clone. V gene TRBV29-1 combines with J gene TRBJ2-1; 7 nucleotides align to TRBD2. This CDR3 contains 13 residues. Germline V CDR1 and CDR2: SQVTM, ANQGSEA. V lost 6 bases and J lost 1; bases outside the gene matches: 3. The CDR3 spells CSVVGRSYNEQFF. The CDR3 DNA is TGCAGCGTGGTCGGGAGGTCCTACAATGAGCAGTTCTTC.

The J gene is TRBJ1-3, the V gene TRBV15; D not certain. The CDR3 extends over 12 amino acids. V was shortened by 5 bases and J by 3 bases, with 5 bases between the two germline ends. Per the germline V gene, CDR1 is LNHNV and CDR2 is YYDKDF (reference sequence). The CDR3 loop is CATSDSGNTIYF. The CDR3 nucleotides are TGTGCCACCAGCGATAGTGGAAACACCATATATTTT.

In regard to this clone: This sample also contains other DNA sequences that code for the same CDR3. The genes are TRBV28 and TRBJ2-5; TRBD2 aligns across 12 bases. Germline CDR1 is MDHEN and CDR2 is SYDVKM. This CDR3 is built from 16 residues. Germline trimming cut 2 bases from V and 2 bases from J; bases unmatched to any gene: 3. CDR3 sequence (DNA): TGTGCCAGCAGTTTAGGGCTAGCGGGAGGGCAAGAGACCCAGTACTTC. It encodes CASSLGLAGGQETQYF.

A remark on this clone: One end of the junction fails to match germline, which may point to a read error. The rearrangement joins TRBV24-1 to TRBJ2-7, with a tentative D call TRBD2 (6 bases). The CDR3 has 11 residues. In germline, CDR1 is KGHDR, CDR2 SFDVKD. The CDR3 sequence: CATGSRDSLFF. CDR3 nucleotides: TGTGCCACAGGCTCCCGGGACTCTTTATTCTTC.

The chain carries TRBV7-2 and TRBJ1-3; 7 bases are shared with TRBD1. V dropped 4 bases and J dropped 6; count of bases not matched to a gene: 6. Germline lookup yields CDR1 SGHTA and CDR2 FQGNSA. CDR3 length: 14 residues. CDR3 in DNA: TGTGCCAGCAGCTCATGGGACAGTCTAAACACCATATATTTT. Its translation is CASSSWDSLNTIYF.

The V call is TRBV5-1, the J call TRBJ2-2, with D possibly TRBD1 on 7 matching bases. The CDR3 loop spans 17 amino acids. Trimming took off 0 bases at V and 3 bases at J, with 15 bases between the two ends. The germline V gene has CDR1 SGHRS and CDR2 YFSETQ. The CDR3 region has the DNA TGCGCCAGCAGCTTGGCTGGAGGGGGCGCCTACACCGGGGAGCTGTTTTTT. Its translation is CASSLAGGGAYTGELFF.

The chain couples TRBV28 to TRBJ1-2; D perhaps matches TRBD1 (5 bases). Germline V gene data show CDR1 as MDHEN and CDR2 as SYDVKM. This CDR3 is 15 amino acids long. The V gene lost 2 bases and the J gene lost 4 bases, with 14 bases spanning the gap. The CDR3 bases are TGTGCCAGCAGTTTAGGACAACAGGCAGGCTATGGCTACACCTTC. Encoded protein: CASSLGQQAGYGYTF.

V is TRBV5-1 and J is TRBJ2-1; D possibly corresponds to TRBD1 (5 bases). Between the trimmed V and J ends, which lost 0 bases and 5 bases, there was a span of 12 bases. The CDR3 totals 15 residues. CDR1 is SGHRS, CDR2 YFSETQ, per germline. The CDR3 nucleotides are TGCGCCAGCAGCTTGGCAGGGATTCCTAACAATGAGCAGTTCTTC. Amino acids: CASSLAGIPNNEQFF.

This chain connects TRBV5-4 to TRBJ2-5; 8 bases align to TRBD1. The V segment lost 4 bases and the J segment 1 base; nucleotides outside the gene matches: 6. This CDR3 has 15 amino acids. Germline loops: CDR1 SGHNT, CDR2 YYREEE (reference sequence). CDR3 sequence: CASSIQGQGQETQYF. DNA of the CDR3: TGTGCCAGCAGCATCCAAGGACAGGGCCAAGAGACCCAGTACTTC. Full variable domain (remainder filled in from reference TRBV5-4 and TRBJ2-5): ETGVTQSPTHLIKTRGQQVTLRCSSQSGHNTVSWYQQALGQGPQFIFQYYREEENGRGNFPPRFSGLQFPNYSSELNVNALELDDSALYLCASSIQGQGQETQYFGPGTRLLVL.

The rearrangement uses TRBV5-6 and TRBJ2-1, with TRBD1 matching 8 bases. Per germline, CDR1 SGHDT and CDR2 YYEEEE. The CDR3 runs 15 residues. J was trimmed by 5 bases and V by 4 bases; bases with no gene match: 8. The CDR3 DNA is TGTGCCAGCAGCGGGGGGCAGGGGGCCGACAATGAGCAGTTCTTC. The encoded protein is CASSGGQGADNEQFF.

The rearrangement uses TRBV18 and TRBJ1-1; D perhaps matches TRBD1 (5 bases). The ends were cut back, 6 bases at V and 3 bases at J, with 11 bases in the middle. This CDR3 contains 13 residues. CDR1 KGHSH and CDR2 LQKENI come from the germline V gene. CDR3 bases: TGTGCCAGCTCCCTCCGGGGGTACACTGAAGCTTTCTTT. Its translation: CASSLRGYTEAFF.

The gene calls are TRBV4-2 and TRBJ2-2; 7 nucleotides align to TRBD1. V was clipped by 1 base and J by 7 bases; unmatched bases: 6. The CDR3 length is 15 residues. Germline V gene lookup returns CDR1 LGHNA and CDR2 YNFKEQ. The CDR3 nucleotides are TGTGCCAGCAGCCAAGTCGACAGGGATGACGGGGAGCTGTTTTTT. It yields the protein CASSQVDRDDGELFF.

This clone came up once. This chain uses TRBV20-1 with TRBJ2-5; D is unclear. The CDR3 runs 13 residues. Trimming cost V 3 bases and J 1 base, with 9 bases left between them. From germline, CDR1 is DFQATT and CDR2 SNEGSKA (reference sequence). CDR3 sequence (DNA): TGCAGTGCTAGTCAGGTGGTCCAAGAGACCCAGTACTTC. Its translation is CSASQVVQETQYF.

This rearrangement joins TRBV7-9 to TRBJ2-5; a possible D gene is TRBD1 (6 bases). Germline V CDR1 and CDR2: SEHNR, FQNEAQ (reference sequence). CDR3 length equals 14 residues. V lost 3 bases to trimming and J lost 4 bases, with 12 bases between them. CDR3: CASSLGRGAETQYF. CDR3 nucleotide sequence: TGTGCCAGCAGCTTGGGCAGGGGAGCAGAGACCCAGTACTTC.

The chain uses TRBV28 and TRBJ1-5; 7 nucleotides align to TRBD1. The CDR3 runs to 13 residues. J lost 7 bases, V lost 6 bases, and 6 bases had no gene match. CDR1 is MDHEN and CDR2 is SYDVKM in the germline V gene. The CDR3 loop reads CASRTGLGQPQHF. The CDR3 nucleotides are TGTGCCAGCAGGACAGGGTTGGGACAGCCCCAGCATTTT.

The V call is TRBV21-1, the J call TRBJ2-7; the DNA was not used to check the table's D call, TRBD1. TRBV21-1 is marked as a pseudogene. This CDR3 has 15 residues. The CDR3 sequence is CASSNTRGRRNEQYF. Written as DNA, the CDR3 is TGTGCCAGCAGCAACACCAGGGGGCGCCGTAACGAGCAGTACTTC.

Regarding this clone: At the DNA level, this CDR3 is encoded by other sequences in the same sample as well. This sequence joins TRBV18 and TRBJ1-3, with TRBD1 matching over 7 bases. J gave up 2 bases and V 3 bases, and 4 bases lay outside the gene matches. Germline loops: CDR1 KGHSH, CDR2 LQKENI. The CDR3 extends over 15 amino acids. CDR3 protein: CASSPETGPGNTIYF. The DNA for the CDR3 is TGTGCCAGCTCACCTGAGACAGGGCCTGGAAACACCATATATTTT.

The rearrangement uses TRBV3-1 (or the pseudogene TRBV3-2) and TRBJ1-6; 8 nucleotides match TRBD1. Germline CDR1 is LGHDT and CDR2 is YNNKEL (reference sequence). J gave up 10 bases and V 5 bases, and 7 bases lay outside the gene matches. The CDR3 runs to 14 residues. The chain's CDR3 is CASSFSGGVSPLHF. The DNA for the CDR3 is TGTGCCAGCAGCTTTTCAGGGGGCGTCTCACCCCTCCACTTT.

The chain joins TRBV2 to TRBJ1-1; D is possibly TRBD1 (5 bases). The V gene lost 11 bases and the J gene lost 1 base, with 14 bases spanning the gap. The CDR3 length is 13 residues. CDR1 and CDR2 from the germline V gene are SNHLY and FYNNEI. This CDR3 reads CASEGRGNTEAFF. CDR3 in DNA: TGTGCCTCCGAGGGGAGGGGGAACACTGAAGCTTTCTTT.

The rearrangement joins TRBV5-1 to TRBJ1-2, with 7 bases matching TRBD1. V trimming: 2 bases; J trimming: 4 bases; junction bases outside the gene matches: 8. The CDR3 has 15 amino acids. CDR1 and CDR2 from the germline V gene are SGHRS and YFSETQ. The CDR3 DNA sequence: TGCGCCAGCAGCTTCGGTACCGGGACAGCCTATGGCTACACCTTC. It specifies CASSFGTGTAYGYTF.

The V call is TRBV6-5, the J call TRBJ2-3, with 7 positions matching TRBD1. The CDR3 spans 15 residues. The germline V gene encodes CDR1 MNHEY and CDR2 SVGAGI. Unmatched junction bases numbered 8, after V lost 6 bases and J lost 2 bases. The CDR3 sequence is CASRGKTGPTDTQYF. The CDR3, as DNA: TGTGCCAGCAGGGGCAAGACAGGGCCCACAGATACGCAGTATTTT.

The chain combines TRBV5-1 with TRBJ2-3; 8 bases are shared with TRBD2. V shed 7 bases and J 2 bases; nucleotides not matched to a gene: 9. Germline V lookup: CDR1 SGHRS, CDR2 YFSETQ. The CDR3 sequence is 15 residues long. DNA for the CDR3: TGCGCCAGCCAAACTCCGGGAGGGTCCACAGATACGCAGTATTTT. Its protein is CASQTPGGSTDTQYF. Filled out from reference TRBV5-1 and TRBJ2-3, the complete variable domain reads KAGVTQTPRYLIKTRGQQVTLSCSPISGHRSVSWYQQTPGQGLQFLFEYFSETQRNKGNFPGRFSGRQFSNSRSEMNVSTLELGDSALYLCASQTPGGSTDTQYFGPGTRLTVL.

The chain employs TRBV5-1 and TRBJ1-1; 8 nucleotides line up with TRBD1. After removal of 3 bases from V and 1 base from J, the junction contained 5 bases not matched to a gene. CDR1 and CDR2 from the germline V gene are SGHRS and YFSETQ. The CDR3 spans 15 residues. The CDR3 nucleotides are TGCGCCAGCAGCTCCTCAGGGACAGGGAACACTGAAGCTTTCTTT. Encoded protein: CASSSSGTGNTEAFF.

The genes are TRBV5-6 and TRBJ2-7, with 7 bases fitting TRBD1. CDR1 and CDR2 from the germline V gene are SGHDT and YYEEEE. V dropped 4 bases and J dropped 2; count of bases not matched to a gene: 9. The CDR3 contains 15 residues. CDR3 in DNA: TGTGCCAGCAGCCAAAGTCCCGGGACAGCCTACGAGCAGTACTTC. This translates into CASSQSPGTAYEQYF.

The chain carries TRBV28 and TRBJ1-2, with D possibly being TRBD1 (6 bases). Germline-derived CDR1 and CDR2 are MDHEN and SYDVKM. Trimming took 2 bases from V and 6 from J, leaving 13 bases between them. This CDR3 contains 14 residues. CDR3 in amino acids: CASSLQGSHHGYTF. The DNA of the CDR3 is TGTGCCAGCAGTTTACAGGGGTCACACCATGGCTACACCTTC.

This chain joins TRBV2 and TRBJ2-5; 7 nucleotides match TRBD2. The CDR3 is made up of 15 amino acids. The germline CDR1 and CDR2 sequences are SNHLY and FYNNEI. Germline trimming cut 2 bases from V and 4 bases from J; bases unmatched to any gene: 7. The CDR3 DNA is TGTGCCAGCAGTGAAAATGTGGTAGCGGGAGAGACCCAGTACTTC. It is translated as CASSENVVAGETQYF.

This clone was seen just once. This rearrangement joins TRBV11-3 to TRBJ2-7; 8 bases match TRBD1. The CDR3 is 14 amino acids. The ends lost 5 bases at V and 5 bases at J; junction bases unmatched: 8. The V gene's germline CDR1 is SGHNT and CDR2 YENEEA. This CDR3 is CASSQGQAFDEQYF. The CDR3 DNA reads TGTGCCAGCAGCCAGGGACAGGCCTTTGACGAGCAGTACTTC. Full variable domain (missing parts from reference TRBV11-3 and TRBJ2-7): EAGVVQSPRYKIIEKKQPVAFWCNPISGHNTLYWYLQNLGQGPELLIRYENEEAVDDSQLPKDRFSAERLKGVDSTLKIQPAELGDSAVYLCASSQGQAFDEQYFGPGTRLTVT.

Notes on this clone: Different DNA sequences within this sample yield the same CDR3. V gene TRBV19 combines with J gene TRBJ1-4, with TRBD1 identical over 11 bases. Germline V gene lookup returns CDR1 LNHDA and CDR2 SQIVND (reference sequence). Trimming removed 6 bases from V and 6 bases from J; junction bases left unmatched: 6. The CDR3 length is 15 residues. CDR3 coding DNA: TGTGCCAGTAGGAAACCGGGACAGGGGGATGAAAAACTGTTTTTT. Translating gives CASRKPGQGDEKLFF. Using reference TRBV19 and TRBJ1-4 for the parts outside the CDR3, the full variable domain is DGGITQSPKYLFRKEGQNVTLSCEQNLNHDAMYWYRQDPGQGLRLIYYSQIVNDFQKGDIAEGYSVSREKKESFPLTVTSAQKNPTAFYLCASRKPGQGDEKLFFGSGTQLSVL.

This chain joins TRBV19 and TRBJ1-4, with D unresolved. Germline V gene lookup returns CDR1 LNHDA and CDR2 SQIVND (reference sequence). The CDR3 sequence is 12 residues long. With 9 bases removed from V and 7 bases from J, the gap between germline ends came to 12 bases. The CDR3, as DNA: TGTGCCAGCACAGACCGCATTGAAAAACTGTTTTTT. Translation gives CASTDRIEKLFF. Based on the CDR3 plus reference TRBV19 and TRBJ1-4, the full variable domain is DGGITQSPKYLFRKEGQNVTLSCEQNLNHDAMYWYRQDPGQGLRLIYYSQIVNDFQKGDIAEGYSVSREKKESFPLTVTSAQKNPTAFYLCASTDRIEKLFFGSGTQLSVL.

This sequence joins TRBV5-6 and TRBJ1-3, with TRBD1 identical over 11 bases. The CDR3 runs 19 residues. The V gene end was trimmed by 2 bases and the J gene end by 0 bases; junction bases not matched to a gene: 10. CDR1 and CDR2 (germline): SGHDT, YYEEEE. CDR3 loop: CASSLIGGTGGPSGNTIYF. CDR3 nucleotide sequence: TGTGCCAGCAGCTTAATAGGAGGGACAGGGGGTCCCTCTGGAAACACCATATATTTT.